Given below is one TCR beta chain in context. No antigen is known for it. Sequencing used immunoSEQ multiplex PCR; TCRdb keeps in-frame clones, though not all of them. The sample yields roughly 57,000 clones, just under 85% seen once. CTLA-4 blockade with ipilimumab, together with focal radiation, was given to patients with chemo-refractory metastatic non-small-cell lung cancer. The data originate from a study of radiotherapy plus CTLA-4 blockade in lung cancer. Study-wide results and limits: Best predicting response, reportedly, were early blood T cell clone dynamics, with interferon-beta.

The germline gives CDR1 SGHTA, CDR2 FQGNSA. The CDR3 spans 13 residues. The chain uses TRBV7-2 and TRBJ2-5, with TRBD2 matching 7 bases. The DNA matches TRBJ2-7 better at its end, which makes the J call doubtful. The sample was peripheral blood, taken from a patient treated with radiotherapy plus ipilimumab. The sequence was obtained from a human donor with non-small cell lung cancer whose response to radiotherapy plus ipilimumab could not be evaluated. CDR3 nucleotides: TGTGCCAGCAGCTTGACTAGCCCCTACGAGCAGTACTTC. It encodes CASSLTSPYEQYF.